Listed here are 5 T cell receptor beta chains from one sample, sequenced in a study of cytomegalovirus exposure and HLA in healthy donors. It was with 60 Vbeta and 13 Jbeta primers that the PCR ran. Using immunoSEQ multiplex PCR, the repertoire was profiled, and TCRdb retains in-frame clones only, with some absent. The top ten clones hold under 8% of a sample with some 250,000 clones, about 80% of them seen once. The sequenced sample was PBMCs. These receptors were collected from a woman aged 60-70 years in good health and CMV-seropositive.

This clone was detected only a few times. The chain carries TRBV10-2 and TRBJ1-2; perhaps TRBD1 as D (6 bases). Germline V gives CDR1 WSHSY, CDR2 SAAADI. This CDR3 contains 13 residues. V was pared by 6 bases and J by 2 bases, with 10 bases between. The CDR3 coding sequence is TGCGCCAGCAGCGCAACAGGGAACTATGGCTACACCTTC. Its translation is CASSATGNYGYTF.

The J gene is TRBJ1-3, the V gene TRBV7-9; perhaps TRBD1 as D (5 bases). Germline CDR1 is SEHNR and CDR2 is FQNEAQ (reference sequence). Between the trimmed V and J ends, which lost 6 bases and 1 base, there was a span of 13 bases. The CDR3 is 15 residues long. In DNA form, the CDR3 reads TGTGCCAGCAGGGAGGGACCCACTTCTGGAAACACCATATATTTT. Protein: CASREGPTSGNTIYF.

The genes are TRBV27 and TRBJ1-5, with no clear D. Germline-derived CDR1 and CDR2 are MNHEY and SMNVEV (reference sequence). The CDR3 covers 15 residues. The ends were cut back, 3 bases at V and 4 bases at J, with 13 bases in the middle. Here the CDR3 DNA reads TGTGCCAGCAGTTTGCGTTGGGCCATTAATCAGCCCCAGCATTTT. It yields the protein CASSLRWAINQPQHF.

J is TRBJ1-1 and V is TRBV19; TRBD1 might be the D (5 bases). CDR1 and CDR2 from the germline V gene are LNHDA and SQIVND (reference sequence). Trimming cost V 0 bases and J 3 bases, with 14 bases left between them. The CDR3 length is 16 residues. For the CDR3, the DNA is TGTGCCAGTAGTATAGATCGATGGGGCCCGGACACTGAAGCTTTCTTT. Translated: CASSIDRWGPDTEAFF.

This chain joins TRBV5-1 and TRBJ2-1; 16 bases fit TRBD2. V shed 3 bases, J shed 9 bases, and the junction held 6 bases outside the gene matches. Germline CDR1 reads SGHRS; CDR2 reads YFSETQ. This CDR3 is built from 16 residues. This chain's CDR3 is CASSSGTSGRAGEQFF. In DNA, the CDR3 is TGCGCCAGCAGCTCCGGGACTAGCGGGAGGGCCGGTGAGCAGTTCTTC. Complete variable domain (other parts from reference TRBV5-1 and TRBJ2-1): KAGVTQTPRYLIKTRGQQVTLSCSPISGHRSVSWYQQTPGQGLQFLFEYFSETQRNKGNFPGRFSGRQFSNSRSEMNVSTLELGDSALYLCASSSGTSGRAGEQFFGPGTRLTVL.